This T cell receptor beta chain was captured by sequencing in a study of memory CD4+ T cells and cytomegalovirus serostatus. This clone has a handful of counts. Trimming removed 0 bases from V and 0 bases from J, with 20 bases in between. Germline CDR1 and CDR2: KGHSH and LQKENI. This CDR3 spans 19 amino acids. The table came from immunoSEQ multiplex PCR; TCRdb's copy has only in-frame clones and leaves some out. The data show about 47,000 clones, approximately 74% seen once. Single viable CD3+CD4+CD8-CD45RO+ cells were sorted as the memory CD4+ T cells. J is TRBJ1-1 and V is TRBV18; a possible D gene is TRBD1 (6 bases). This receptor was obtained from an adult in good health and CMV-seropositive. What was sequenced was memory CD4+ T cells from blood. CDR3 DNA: TGTGCCAGCTCACCACCGAGGGGGGAAATTGGTTGGGTGAACACTGAAGCTTTCTTT. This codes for CASSPPRGEIGWVNTEAFF.